This T cell receptor (beta chain) was retrieved from a study of T cells in Graves' hyperthyroidism and ophthalmopathy. Uncontrolled infection, other autoimmune disease, pregnancy or lactation barred patients from enrollment. The sample, blood from the first hyperthyroidism diagnosis, precedes any ophthalmopathy symptoms. PBMCs stemmed from approximately 10 ml fresh peripheral blood. As for this clonotype: Its antigen is undetermined.

Trimming shortened V by 5 bases and J by 5 bases, and 16 bases separated the two germline ends. Germline V CDR1 and CDR2: SGHAT, FQNNGV. The CDR3 loop spans 15 amino acids. The study's findings and limits: Most thyroid-expanded clonotypes above 0.001 were also found in blood.

Template material for amplifying TCR beta CDR3 regions consisted of RNA transcripts. The primer set for the first-round RT-PCR of the TCR CDR3 was HTBI. TCRdb reanalysed the multiplex PCR reads using MiXCR and keeps one entry per CDR3 protein. The sample holds 250,000 or so distinct CDR3 sequences, about 15% seen once. This sequence was found in a middle-aged woman with Graves' hyperthyroidism that later progressed to Graves' ophthalmopathy. The rearrangement links TRBV11-2 to TRBJ1-5; a weak D match, TRBD1 (5 bases). Sequencing used blood. CDR3 sequence: CASSPGAGPYQPQHF. The CDR3 DNA reads as TGTGCCAGCAGCCCTGGGGCAGGACCCTATCAGCCCCAGCATTTT.